The 20 T cell receptor beta chains reported below all come from one sample, sequenced in a study of CD8+ T cells in alopecia areata. As for treatment: oral pan-JAK inhibitor, 5-10 mg twice daily. RNA, once extracted, was reverse transcribed into cDNA for use as the sequencing template. Only in-frame clones appear in the TCRdb table, and some are missing; sequencing was by immunoSEQ multiplex PCR. The sample holds 150,000 to 200,000 clones, less than 65% seen once. Sequences were derived from CD4+ T cells sorted from blood, sampled at week 24, from a patient treated with tofacitinib. The receptors come from a human donor with alopecia areata.

DNA of the CDR3: TGCGCCAGCAGCTTTGGACAGGGTCCAACGATAAAAAACATTCAGTACTTC. This translates into CASSFGQGPTIKNIQYF. The chain combines TRBV5-1 with TRBJ2-4; TRBD1 matches at 8 bases. The trim removed 2 bases at V and 4 bases at J, leaving 11 bases unmatched. Germline lookup yields CDR1 SGHRS and CDR2 YFSETQ. CDR3 length: 17 residues.

The chain uses TRBV4-3 and TRBJ2-7; D not certain. The V and J ends lost 1 base and 1 base respectively, with 8 bases between them. This CDR3 has 14 amino acids. CDR1 and CDR2 from the germline V gene are LGHNA and YSLEER. The CDR3, as DNA: TGCGCCAGCAGCCAAGTAGGTGGTTCCTACGAGCAGTACTTC. Its protein is CASSQVGGSYEQYF.

This rearrangement joins TRBV29-1 to TRBJ2-2, with D perhaps TRBD1 (6 bases). This CDR3 is built from 15 residues. V gave up 7 bases and J gave up 1 base, with 16 bases separating them. Germline V CDR1 and CDR2: SQVTM, ANQGSEA. For the CDR3, the DNA is TGCAGCGCCTGGGGGCAGGGCCTGAACACCGGGGAGCTGTTTTTT. As protein: CSAWGQGLNTGELFF.

The rearrangement uses TRBV7-2 and TRBJ2-7; 15 bases are a match to TRBD2. This CDR3 is 14 amino acids long. V was pared by 7 bases and J by 11 bases, with 9 bases of the junction left unmatched. Looked up from germline, CDR1 is SGHTA and CDR2 is FQGNSA. This CDR3 is CASTEGTSGGCEYF. CDR3 nucleotide sequence: TGTGCCAGCACTGAAGGGACTAGCGGGGGGTGCGAGTACTTC.

This chain joins TRBV30 and TRBJ1-2; a possible D gene is TRBD1 (5 bases). V gave up 4 bases and J gave up 4 bases, with 16 bases separating them. Germline CDR1 is GTSNPN and CDR2 is SVGIG (reference sequence). The CDR3 has 14 residues. The CDR3 sequence is CAWTFHGAPYGYTF. The CDR3 DNA follows: TGTGCCTGGACCTTTCACGGGGCTCCCTATGGCTACACCTTC.

The rearrangement joins TRBV19 to TRBJ1-5; D not certain. From germline, CDR1 is LNHDA and CDR2 SQIVND (reference sequence). This CDR3 comprises 17 residues. Deletions cut 5 bases from V and 2 bases from J, with 19 bases between. CDR3 DNA sequence: TGTGCCAGTAGTTCTCGGACGGGCTTGGGAGGCAATCAGCCCCAGCATTTT. The encoded protein is CASSSRTGLGGNQPQHF.

The rearrangement links TRBV5-1 to TRBJ2-7; possible D gene TRBD1, 6 bases. Germline CDR1 SGHRS, CDR2 YFSETQ. The CDR3 runs 15 residues. Trimming stripped 4 bases from V and 0 bases from J, with 14 bases between. CDR3 in amino acids: CASSRSGQDSYEQYF. DNA for the CDR3: TGCGCCAGCAGCCGGTCGGGACAAGACTCCTACGAGCAGTACTTC.

V usage is TRBV7-9 and J usage is TRBJ1-2; D not certain. Germline values: CDR1 SEHNR, CDR2 FQNEAQ (reference sequence). V was cut by 2 bases and J by 0 bases, with 7 bases left in between. This CDR3 comprises 14 residues. CDR3 DNA: TGTGCCAGCAGCTTAAGCAGGACTAACTATGGCTACACCTTC. Its translation: CASSLSRTNYGYTF.

The chain uses TRBV29-1 and TRBJ2-3; 7 bases map to TRBD1. Germline V lookup: CDR1 SQVTM, CDR2 ANQGSEA. The CDR3 has 12 amino acids. V lost 6 bases and J lost 5; bases outside the gene matches: 5. The CDR3 spells CSVATGVDTQYF. CDR3 in DNA: TGCAGCGTGGCTACAGGGGTAGATACGCAGTATTTT.

The chain recombines TRBV30 with TRBJ1-1; possible D gene TRBD1, 6 bases. Germline V gene data show CDR1 as GTSNPN and CDR2 as SVGIG (reference sequence). Trimming pared 3 bases from V and 5 bases from J, leaving 19 bases between. This CDR3 region has 15 residues. Here the CDR3 DNA reads TGTGCCTGGAGGTTAAACAGGGAAGGGAGGACTGAAGCTTTCTTT. Protein: CAWRLNREGRTEAFF.

This chain joins TRBV4-3 and TRBJ1-2; D is ambiguous. Germline V gene lookup returns CDR1 LGHNA and CDR2 YSLEER. The V end lost 0 bases, the J end lost 7 bases, and 18 bases lay between the germline ends. CDR3 length: 16 residues. The DNA of the CDR3 is TGCGCCAGCAGCCAAGAAGGGCGTACTCCTGCTGGTGGCTACACCTTC. Its translation: CASSQEGRTPAGGYTF.

The V gene is TRBV13, the J gene TRBJ2-7; 7 nucleotides align to TRBD1. The germline CDR1 and CDR2 sequences are PRHDT and FYEKMQ (reference sequence). J gave up 3 bases and V 0 bases, and 5 bases lay outside the gene matches. CDR3 length: 15 residues. The CDR3 sequence is CASSLGPDRLYEQYF. CDR3 nucleotide sequence: TGTGCCAGCAGCTTAGGACCGGACAGGCTCTACGAGCAGTACTTC.

The rearrangement links TRBV5-1 to TRBJ1-2; 7 bases are shared with TRBD1. V was clipped by 4 bases and J by 4 bases; unmatched bases: 7. Germline V lookup: CDR1 SGHRS, CDR2 YFSETQ. The CDR3 consists of 14 residues. CDR3 protein: CASSMTGQGYGYTF. Here the CDR3 DNA reads TGCGCCAGCAGCATGACAGGGCAGGGCTATGGCTACACCTTC.

Comments on this clone: Other DNA sequences within the sample encode an identical CDR3. The V and J genes are TRBV20-1 and TRBJ1-1; unclear D gene. CDR3 size: 11 residues. Trimming took 2 bases from V and 6 from J, leaving 7 bases between them. Germline V gene lookup returns CDR1 DFQATT and CDR2 SNEGSKA (reference sequence). Here the CDR3 reads CSARRVAEAFF. The DNA of the CDR3 is TGCAGTGCTAGAAGGGTGGCTGAAGCTTTCTTT.

The J gene is TRBJ1-2, the V gene TRBV18, with 9 bases fitting TRBD1. The ends lost 3 bases at V and 8 bases at J; junction bases unmatched: 4. The CDR3 runs to 13 residues. The germline V gene encodes CDR1 KGHSH and CDR2 LQKENI. CDR3: CASSPDRGDGYTF. DNA of the CDR3: TGTGCCAGCTCACCTGACAGGGGGGACGGCTACACCTTC.

The rearrangement joins TRBV5-1 to TRBJ1-1, with a weak D call TRBD1 (6 bases). This CDR3 comprises 15 residues. V was shortened by 6 bases and J by 2 bases, with 17 bases between the two germline ends. Germline V gives CDR1 SGHRS, CDR2 YFSETQ. CDR3 nucleotide sequence: TGCGCCAGCACGGGGTGGGCAGGGACAAACACTGAAGCTTTCTTT. This gives the protein CASTGWAGTNTEAFF. Looking up the rest from reference TRBV5-1 and TRBJ1-1 gives the full variable domain: KAGVTQTPRYLIKTRGQQVTLSCSPISGHRSVSWYQQTPGQGLQFLFEYFSETQRNKGNFPGRFSGRQFSNSRSEMNVSTLELGDSALYLCASTGWAGTNTEAFFGQGTRLTVV.

V is TRBV6-5 and J is TRBJ1-6; no firm D call. The CDR3 is made up of 13 amino acids. Germline V lookup: CDR1 MNHEY, CDR2 SVGAGI. V gave up 5 bases and J gave up 6 bases, with 8 bases separating them. The CDR3 protein is CASSKWGNSPLHF. CDR3 in DNA: TGTGCCAGCAGTAAATGGGGTAATTCACCCCTCCACTTT.

DNA for the CDR3: TGTGCCAGCAGTGAATCCGGCAGGCCCGAGACCCAGTACTTC. It translates to CASSESGRPETQYF. The chain employs TRBV25-1 and TRBJ2-5; unclear D gene. The CDR3 sequence is 14 residues long. The germline CDR1 and CDR2 sequences are MGHDK and SYGVNS. V dropped 1 base and J dropped 5 bases, with 11 bases sitting between them.

The CDR3 sequence is CASSNSGEQFF. As DNA, the CDR3 is TGTGCCAGCAGCAATTCCGGTGAGCAGTTCTTC. The gene calls are TRBV11-2 and TRBJ2-1; D unclear. V lost 5 bases, J lost 9 bases, and 8 bases lay in between. The length of the CDR3 is 11 residues. Germline CDR1 SGHAT, CDR2 FQNNGV. The complete variable domain, with remaining parts taken from reference TRBV11-2 and TRBJ2-1, reads EAGVAQSPRYKIIEKRQSVAFWCNPISGHATLYWYQQILGQGPKLLIQFQNNGVVDDSQLPKDRFSAERLKGVDSTLKIQPAKLEDSAVYLCASSNSGEQFFGPGTRLTVL.

The V and J genes are TRBV29-1 and TRBJ2-5; possibly TRBD1 for D (5 bases). CDR3 length: 14 amino acids. Germline values: CDR1 SQVTM, CDR2 ANQGSEA. Trimming pared 4 bases from V and 4 bases from J, leaving 16 bases between. The DNA of the CDR3 is TGCAGCGTTGCTGCAGGGATGGTAGGAGAGACCCAGTACTTC. Encoded protein: CSVAAGMVGETQYF.